Shown below are 25 T cell receptor beta chains from a single sample sequenced in a study of blood T cells in healthy people across ages. For the second PCR, which ran for about 7 to 11 cycles, a sample-barcoded 5' primer and a J-beta primer mix were used. Each CDR3 protein is one row after TCRdb ran MiXCR on the 5' RACE reads. Among about 1,400,000 distinct CDR3 sequences listed, around 59% were seen once. Material: blood. All receptors derive from a young man in good health.

In nucleotides, the CDR3 is TGTGCCAGCAGCGCGACGGTGGGGACTGAAGCTTTCTTT. Residues: CASSATVGTEAFF. The chain links TRBV9 to TRBJ1-1; D gene uncertain. This CDR3 is 13 amino acids long. The V and J ends lost 3 bases and 5 bases respectively, with 11 bases between them. Germline-derived CDR1 and CDR2 are SGDLS and YYNGEE. Variable domain in full (rest from reference TRBV9 and TRBJ1-1): DSGVTQTPKHLITATGQRVTLRCSPRSGDLSVYWYQQSLDQGLQFLIQYYNGEERAKGNILERFSAQQFPDLHSELNLSSLELGDSALYFCASSATVGTEAFFGQGTRLTVV.

The chain uses TRBV20-1 and TRBJ2-5; 7 nucleotides agree with TRBD2. Losses at the gene ends were 3 bases for V and 5 bases for J; bases not matched to a gene: 9. The CDR3 length is 14 residues. Germline CDR1 reads DFQATT; CDR2 reads SNEGSKA (reference sequence). Written as DNA, the CDR3 is TGCAGTGCTAGTAGACGAGCGGGGAGGGAGACCCAGTACTTC. Its translation: CSASRRAGRETQYF.

This chain connects TRBV4-3 to TRBJ2-7; TRBD1 matches 7 bases. After removal of 2 bases from V and 6 bases from J, the junction contained 7 bases not matched to a gene. The germline gives CDR1 LGHNA, CDR2 YSLEER. The CDR3 has 14 residues. CDR3 nucleotides: TGCGCCAGCAGCCAACTTACAGGGGCGGGCGAGCAGTACTTC. Its translation is CASSQLTGAGEQYF.

The chain recombines TRBV20-1 with TRBJ2-7; 8 bases are a match to TRBD2. The J call may be mistaken, given a closer DNA end match to TRBJ2-5. From germline, CDR1 is DFQATT and CDR2 SNEGSKA (reference sequence). The CDR3 consists of 18 residues. The CDR3 DNA reads as TGCAGTGCTAGATTAGCGGGACTTACCTTACCCTACGCGGAGACCCAGTACTTC. Translated, it gives CSARLAGLTLPYAETQYF.

In this sample, this clonotype turned up a few times. The chain employs TRBV5-5 and TRBJ1-2; TRBD1 might be the D (5 bases). Germline V gene data show CDR1 as SGHKS and CDR2 as YYEKEE (reference sequence). The V and J ends lost 0 bases and 3 bases respectively, with 9 bases between them. CDR3 length equals 14 residues. CDR3 in amino acids: CASSLDGGYYGYTF. The CDR3 DNA sequence: TGTGCCAGCAGCTTGGACGGGGGGTACTATGGCTACACCTTC.

The chain employs TRBV6-1 and TRBJ2-3, with D perhaps matching TRBD2 (5 bases). Germline V gives CDR1 MNHNS, CDR2 SASEGT. The CDR3 is made up of 13 amino acids. V dropped 8 bases and J dropped 2 bases, with 11 bases sitting between them. CDR3 region: CASVPGNTDTQYF. Here the CDR3 DNA reads TGTGCCAGCGTACCGGGAAACACAGATACGCAGTATTTT.

This clonotype has only a few counts. V gene TRBV12-3 or TRBV12-4 combines with J gene TRBJ1-2; TRBD1 aligns across 8 bases. V lost 4 bases to trimming and J lost 4 bases; unmatched junction nucleotides: 14. This CDR3 has 17 amino acids. CDR3 region: CASSSRGRRTDLYGYTF. The CDR3, as DNA: TGTGCCAGCAGTTCCAGGGGGCGGAGAACGGACCTCTATGGCTACACCTTC.

This clonotype appeared a few times. The chain links TRBV6-5 to TRBJ2-3; D is undetermined. Trimming pared 2 bases from V and 5 bases from J, leaving 5 bases between. Germline CDR1 is MNHEY and CDR2 is SVGAGI. The CDR3 covers 12 residues. Written as DNA, the CDR3 is TGTGCCAGCAGTTACGGGGAAGATACGCAGTATTTT. It is translated as CASSYGEDTQYF.

The chain uses TRBV29-1 and TRBJ2-1; TRBD1 matches 8 bases. Germline assignment: CDR1 SQVTM and CDR2 ANQGSEA. Unmatched junction bases numbered 4, after V lost 6 bases and J lost 6 bases. The CDR3 has 12 residues. CDR3 sequence: CSVLTGGNEQFF. CDR3 coding DNA: TGCAGCGTACTTACAGGGGGCAATGAGCAGTTCTTC.

The chain recombines TRBV4-1 with TRBJ2-1, with D possibly matching TRBD2 (7 bases). This CDR3 comprises 16 residues. Trimming shortened V by 0 bases and J by 6 bases, and 15 bases separated the two germline ends. CDR1 MGHRA and CDR2 YSYEKL come from the germline V gene. CDR3 sequence (DNA): TGCGCCAGCAGCCAAGACGGAGGGGGGGCCGTCAATGAGCAGTTCTTC. This gives the protein CASSQDGGGAVNEQFF.

The chain is built from TRBV27 and TRBJ2-6; the D is unclear. Germline CDR1 reads MNHEY; CDR2 reads SMNVEV (reference sequence). The CDR3 has 14 residues. V was shortened by 6 bases and J by 0 bases, with 6 bases between the two germline ends. CDR3 bases: TGTGCCAGCAGACAGTTCTCTGGGGCCAACGTCCTGACTTTC. Its protein product is CASRQFSGANVLTF.

The chain is built from TRBV11-2 and TRBJ2-4; perhaps TRBD1 as D (6 bases). The J call is uncertain, as TRBJ2-5 better fits the DNA end. The germline V gene has CDR1 SGHAT and CDR2 FQNNGV. The CDR3 consists of 17 residues. Written as DNA, the CDR3 is TGTGCCAGCAGCTTAGATTTGGGGGCCAACGGTGGTGAGACCCAGTACTTC. It specifies CASSLDLGANGGETQYF.

The rearrangement links TRBV27 to TRBJ2-7; D ambiguous. The DNA end is more similar to TRBJ2-5, so the J call may be wrong. The CDR3 totals 12 residues. From germline, CDR1 is MNHEY and CDR2 SMNVEV (reference sequence). CDR3 nucleotides: TGTGCCAGCAGTTTTCCGTCCGGGACCCAGTACTTC. This translates into CASSFPSGTQYF.

V gene TRBV7-9 combines with J gene TRBJ2-6, with D uncertain. Germline V gene sequence: CDR1 SEHNR, CDR2 FQNEAQ (reference sequence). V dropped 5 bases and J dropped 2 bases, with 10 bases sitting between them. The CDR3 spans 15 residues. In DNA, the CDR3 is TGTGCCAGCAGCCCGCCACGGGCTGGGGCCAACGTCCTGACTTTC. Its translation is CASSPPRAGANVLTF.

This clonotype showed up just a few times. CDR3 loop: CSAREGPQETQYF. Written as DNA, the CDR3 is TGCAGTGCTAGAGAGGGGCCCCAAGAGACCCAGTACTTC. V usage is TRBV20-1 and J usage is TRBJ2-5, with D perhaps matching TRBD1 (5 bases). This CDR3 is 13 amino acids long. Germline CDR1 is DFQATT and CDR2 is SNEGSKA (reference sequence). Trimming left V 0 bases short and J 1 base short, with 6 bases between.

This clonotype has only a few counts. This CDR3 is CASSHVSGLGQETQYF. The CDR3 DNA sequence: TGCGCCAGCAGCCACGTCTCAGGACTAGGGCAAGAGACCCAGTACTTC. The chain is built from TRBV4-1 and TRBJ2-5, with 7 positions matching TRBD2. Germline CDR1 is MGHRA and CDR2 is YSYEKL. The CDR3 contains 16 residues. Trimming cost V 3 bases and J 2 bases; bases outside gene matches: 9.

This chain links TRBV29-1 with TRBJ1-2, with D unresolved. Trimming pared 2 bases from V and 1 base from J, leaving 8 bases between. CDR1 is SQVTM and CDR2 is ANQGSEA in the germline V gene. This CDR3 contains 13 residues. CDR3 residues: CSVELTLNYGYTF. As DNA, the CDR3 is TGCAGCGTTGAACTGACACTTAACTATGGCTACACCTTC.

The chain combines TRBV7-2 with TRBJ1-5; 9 bases are shared with TRBD1. V gave up 2 bases and J gave up 7 bases; unmatched junction bases: 6. This CDR3 has 15 residues. CDR1 and CDR2 (germline): SGHTA, FQGNSA. The CDR3 sequence is CASSLTGGVFQPQHF. In DNA form, the CDR3 reads TGTGCCAGCAGCTTAACAGGGGGCGTTTTCCAGCCCCAGCATTTT.

In its sample, this clonotype was seen a few times. The V and J genes are TRBV5-1 and TRBJ2-7; 7 nucleotides agree with TRBD2. Trimming at V came to 2 bases and at J to 1 base, leaving 9 bases not matched to a gene. The CDR3 is 16 amino acids. CDR1 is SGHRS and CDR2 is YFSETQ in the germline V gene. CDR3: CASSFYSLARSYEQYF. CDR3 coding DNA: TGCGCCAGCAGCTTTTACTCACTAGCGAGATCCTACGAGCAGTACTTC.

The chain couples TRBV6-2 or TRBV6-3 to TRBJ1-2; D is unresolved. Germline V gene sequence: CDR1 MNHEY, CDR2 SVGEGT. The CDR3 spans 14 residues. The V end was cut by 0 bases, the J end by 3 bases, with 8 bases between. The chain's CDR3 is CASSYSGIDYGYTF. The CDR3 nucleotides read TGTGCCAGCAGTTACTCGGGGATCGACTATGGCTACACCTTC.

This clonotype has just a few counts. The chain couples TRBV20-1 to TRBJ2-5, with 7 bases matching TRBD2. This CDR3 spans 12 amino acids. Per the germline V gene, CDR1 is DFQATT and CDR2 is SNEGSKA (reference sequence). V trimming: 5 bases; J trimming: 7 bases; junction bases outside the gene matches: 7. The CDR3 loop reads CSALGGVPTQYF. The DNA of the CDR3 is TGCAGTGCTCTGGGGGGGGTTCCGACCCAGTACTTC.

This clonotype was observed a handful of times. J is TRBJ2-7 and V is TRBV27; D is uncertain. V lost 0 bases, J lost 5 bases, and 5 bases lay in between. CDR1 is MNHEY, CDR2 SMNVEV, per germline (reference sequence). This CDR3 region has 12 residues. This CDR3 reads CASSLSGHEQYF. CDR3 in DNA: TGTGCCAGCAGTTTATCGGGCCACGAGCAGTACTTC.

The chain links TRBV29-1 to TRBJ1-1; no clear D. Trimming took 3 bases from V and 3 from J, leaving 5 bases between them. The germline gives CDR1 SQVTM, CDR2 ANQGSEA. This CDR3 is built from 11 residues. This CDR3 is CSVDGYTEAFF. CDR3 coding DNA: TGCAGCGTTGATGGCTACACTGAAGCTTTCTTT.

The CDR3, as DNA: TGTGCCAGCAGCGTAGGGAGGGCATCAGATACGCAGTATTTT. Protein product: CASSVGRASDTQYF. This chain uses TRBV9 with TRBJ2-3, with TRBD2 as a possible D gene (6 bases). The V gene lost 0 bases and the J gene lost 4 bases, with 9 bases spanning the gap. CDR3 length: 14 amino acids. Germline V lookup: CDR1 SGDLS, CDR2 YYNGEE.

A few counts support this clonotype. The CDR3 here is CASNSPGLPLREQYF. The DNA for the CDR3 is TGTGCCAGCAACTCACCGGGACTGCCCTTACGGGAGCAGTACTTC. J is TRBJ2-5 and V is TRBV12-3 or TRBV12-4; weak D call: TRBD2 (6 bases). This CDR3 comprises 15 residues. The ends were cut back, 7 bases at V and 11 bases at J, with 26 bases in the middle.